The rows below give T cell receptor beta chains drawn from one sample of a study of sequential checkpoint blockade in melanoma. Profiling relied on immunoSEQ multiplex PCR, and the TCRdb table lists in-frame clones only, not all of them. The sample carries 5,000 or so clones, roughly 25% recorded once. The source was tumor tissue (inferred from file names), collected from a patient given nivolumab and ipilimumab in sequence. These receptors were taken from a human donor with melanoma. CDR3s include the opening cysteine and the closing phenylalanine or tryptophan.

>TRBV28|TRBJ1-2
CASSPQGAGYTF
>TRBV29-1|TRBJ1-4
CSAGYAGEKLFF
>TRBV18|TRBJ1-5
CASSVDSNQPQHF
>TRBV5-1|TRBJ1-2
CASSLAGTSSYGYTF
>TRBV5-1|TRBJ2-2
CASSWAGSNTGELFF
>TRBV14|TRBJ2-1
CASSQDWGGYWNEQFF
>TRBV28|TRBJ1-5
CASSFGFMGQPQHF
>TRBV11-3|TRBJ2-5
CASSYGTGRQETQYF
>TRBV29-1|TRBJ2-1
CSALSAGVRNEQFF
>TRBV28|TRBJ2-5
CASSLFPSGNQETQYF
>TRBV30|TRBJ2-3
CAWSRGETDTQYF
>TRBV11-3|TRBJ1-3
CASSLSDGSGNTIYF
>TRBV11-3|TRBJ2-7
CASSPWTGEGEQQYF
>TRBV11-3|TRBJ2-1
CASSLRPGTRTHNEQFF
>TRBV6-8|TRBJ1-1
CASRGTLMNTEAFF
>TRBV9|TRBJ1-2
CASSDGGHGYTF
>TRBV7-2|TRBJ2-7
CASSPGPNYEQYF
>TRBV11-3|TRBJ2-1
CASSWGGGEDNEQFF
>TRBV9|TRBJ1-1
CASSLQGPSTEAFF
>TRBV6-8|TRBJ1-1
CASSYWEGRMNTEAFF
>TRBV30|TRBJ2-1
CAWSLTGLGEQFF
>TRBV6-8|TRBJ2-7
CASSYSKSRLAGDAYEQYF
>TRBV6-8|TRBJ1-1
CASSYYRENQAFF
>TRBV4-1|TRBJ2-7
CASSQEALYYEQYF
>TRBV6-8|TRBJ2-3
CASSVWGRSDTQYF
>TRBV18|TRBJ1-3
CASSPFGRTGAGNTIYF
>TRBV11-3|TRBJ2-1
CASSHMARDYNEQFF
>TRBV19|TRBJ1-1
CASKLGTEAFF
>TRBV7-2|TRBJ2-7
CASSPTQGSSYEQYF
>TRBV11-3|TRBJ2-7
CASSSRQGTSYEQYF
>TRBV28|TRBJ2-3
CASSHTIGQKSTDTQYF
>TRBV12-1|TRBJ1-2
CASSFQGGYGYTF
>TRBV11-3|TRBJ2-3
CASSGWLAGGPISTDTQYF
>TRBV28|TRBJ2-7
CASSTPTGRLSYEQYF
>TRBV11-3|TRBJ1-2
CASSQMRPGSGPYGYTF
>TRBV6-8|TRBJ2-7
CASSGTGINYEQYF
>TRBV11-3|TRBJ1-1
CASSLVPMNTEAFF
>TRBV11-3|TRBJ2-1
CASSLVAGARNEQFF
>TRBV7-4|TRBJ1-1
CASSQPGAAEAFF
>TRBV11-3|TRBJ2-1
CASSAPGQGNNEQFF
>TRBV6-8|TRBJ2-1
CASAKRESSYNEQFF
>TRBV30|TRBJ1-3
CAWSVDQSSGNTIYF
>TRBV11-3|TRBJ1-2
CASNLGQNPRGYTF
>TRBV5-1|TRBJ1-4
CASSLAPQAGEEKLFF
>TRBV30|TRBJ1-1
CAWNGHPRTASEAFF
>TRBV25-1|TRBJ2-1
CARKKKDSPNEQFF
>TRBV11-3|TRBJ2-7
CASSVTSGRGYEQYF
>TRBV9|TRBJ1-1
CASSEAANTEAFF